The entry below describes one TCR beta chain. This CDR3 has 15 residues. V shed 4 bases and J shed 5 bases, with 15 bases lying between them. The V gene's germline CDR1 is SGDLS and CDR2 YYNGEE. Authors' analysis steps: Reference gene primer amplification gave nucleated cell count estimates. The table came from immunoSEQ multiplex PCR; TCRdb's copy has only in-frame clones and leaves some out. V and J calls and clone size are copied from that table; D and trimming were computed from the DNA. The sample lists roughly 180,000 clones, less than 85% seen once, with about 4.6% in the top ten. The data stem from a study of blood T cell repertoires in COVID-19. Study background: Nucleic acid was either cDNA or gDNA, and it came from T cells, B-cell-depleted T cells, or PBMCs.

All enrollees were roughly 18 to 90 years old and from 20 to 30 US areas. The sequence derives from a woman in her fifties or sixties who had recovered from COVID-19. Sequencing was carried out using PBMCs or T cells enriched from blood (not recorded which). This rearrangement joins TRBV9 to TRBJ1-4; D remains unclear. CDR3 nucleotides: TGTGCCAGCAGCTCCACCGCGGAATTGAATGAAAAACTGTTTTTT. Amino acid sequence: CASSSTAELNEKLFF.